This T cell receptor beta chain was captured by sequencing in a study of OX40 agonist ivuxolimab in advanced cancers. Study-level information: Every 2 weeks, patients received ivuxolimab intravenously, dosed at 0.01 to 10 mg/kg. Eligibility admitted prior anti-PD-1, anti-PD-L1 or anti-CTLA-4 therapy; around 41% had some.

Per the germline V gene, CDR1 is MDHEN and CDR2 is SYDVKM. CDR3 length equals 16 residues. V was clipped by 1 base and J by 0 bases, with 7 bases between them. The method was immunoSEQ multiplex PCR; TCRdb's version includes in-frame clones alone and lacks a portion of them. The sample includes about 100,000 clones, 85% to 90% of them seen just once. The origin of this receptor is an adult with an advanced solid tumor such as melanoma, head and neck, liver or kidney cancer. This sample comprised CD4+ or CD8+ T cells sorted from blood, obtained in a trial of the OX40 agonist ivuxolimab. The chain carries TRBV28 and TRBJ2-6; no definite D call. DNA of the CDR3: TGTGCCAGCAGTTTATCGTGGGGCTCTGGGGCCAACGTCCTGACTTTC. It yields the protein CASSLSWGSGANVLTF.